Below, 6 T cell receptor beta chains from the same sample are listed, as sequenced in a study of response to subunit inactivated influenza vaccine. TCRdb independently ran MiXCR on the RT-PCR reads; one entry per CDR3 protein. The data contain hundreds of thousands of distinct CDR3 sequences, around 15% of them singletons. The sequencing used PBMCs from blood, collected about 14 days before vaccination. Receptors were obtained from a man aged 45 to 65 who received an inactivated influenza vaccine.

This chain's CDR3 is CASSPRGRPGEQYF. The DNA for the CDR3 is TGTGCCAGCAGCCCGCGGGGCCGACCGGGCGAGCAGTACTTC. The J gene is TRBJ2-7, the V gene TRBV9, with D tentatively TRBD2 (6 bases). CDR3 length: 14 amino acids. CDR1 SGDLS and CDR2 YYNGEE come from the germline V gene. Trimming left V 4 bases short and J 6 bases short, with 17 bases between.

This clonotype showed up just a few times. The V gene is TRBV2, the J gene TRBJ1-1; D gene uncertain. In germline, CDR1 is SNHLY, CDR2 FYNNEI. Trimming stripped 6 bases from V and 6 bases from J, with 14 bases between. The length of the CDR3 is 13 residues. The CDR3 DNA reads TGTGCCAGCAGAGCCGACATTATCTCTGAAGCTTTCTTT. It codes for CASRADIISEAFF.

This clonotype was counted a few times. This chain connects TRBV7-2 to TRBJ2-5; D is ambiguous. With 4 bases removed from V and 5 bases from J, the gap between germline ends came to 8 bases. This CDR3 comprises 12 residues. CDR1 and CDR2 from the germline V gene are SGHTA and FQGNSA. The CDR3: CASSSSSETQYF. CDR3 DNA sequence: TGTGCCAGCAGCTCCTCTTCGGAGACCCAGTACTTC.

In its sample, this clonotype was seen a few times. The rearrangement links TRBV11-2 to TRBJ1-2, with D unclear. The CDR3 is 14 residues long. The ends were cut back, 1 base at V and 2 bases at J, with 8 bases in the middle. The germline gives CDR1 SGHAT, CDR2 FQNNGV. CDR3 sequence: CASSLGSKNYGYTF. CDR3 DNA sequence: TGTGCCAGCAGCTTAGGAAGTAAGAACTATGGCTACACCTTC.

The chain uses TRBV2 and TRBJ2-1; the D is unclear. The CDR3 covers 16 residues. Germline CDR1 and CDR2: SNHLY and FYNNEI. With 1 base removed from V and 2 bases from J, the gap between germline ends came to 12 bases. The CDR3 loop is CASSEGGAPPYNEQFF. CDR3 DNA: TGTGCCAGCAGTGAAGGAGGAGCACCCCCCTACAATGAGCAGTTCTTC.

This clonotype was counted ten times or more. The gene calls are TRBV12-3 or TRBV12-4 and TRBJ1-2, with D unresolved. The CDR3 length is 13 residues. The V and J ends lost 3 bases and 8 bases respectively, with 13 bases between them. The CDR3 loop is CASSFTGVRGYTF. DNA for the CDR3: TGTGCCAGCAGTTTCACTGGGGTTCGGGGCTACACCTTC.